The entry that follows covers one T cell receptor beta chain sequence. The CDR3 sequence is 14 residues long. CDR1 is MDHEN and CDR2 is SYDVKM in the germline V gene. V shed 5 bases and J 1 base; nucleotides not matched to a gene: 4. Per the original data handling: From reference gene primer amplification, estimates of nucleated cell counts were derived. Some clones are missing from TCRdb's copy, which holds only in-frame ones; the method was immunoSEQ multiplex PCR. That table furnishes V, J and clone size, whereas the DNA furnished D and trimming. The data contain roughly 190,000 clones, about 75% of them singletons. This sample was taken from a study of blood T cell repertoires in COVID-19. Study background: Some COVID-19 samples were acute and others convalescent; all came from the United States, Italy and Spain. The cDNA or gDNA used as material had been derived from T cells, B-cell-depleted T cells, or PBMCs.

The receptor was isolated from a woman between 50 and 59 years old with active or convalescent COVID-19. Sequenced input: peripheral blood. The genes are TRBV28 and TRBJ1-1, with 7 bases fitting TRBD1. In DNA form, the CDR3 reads TGTGCCAGCAGTCGAGGGGGCCCGAACACTGAAGCTTTCTTT. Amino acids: CASSRGGPNTEAFF.